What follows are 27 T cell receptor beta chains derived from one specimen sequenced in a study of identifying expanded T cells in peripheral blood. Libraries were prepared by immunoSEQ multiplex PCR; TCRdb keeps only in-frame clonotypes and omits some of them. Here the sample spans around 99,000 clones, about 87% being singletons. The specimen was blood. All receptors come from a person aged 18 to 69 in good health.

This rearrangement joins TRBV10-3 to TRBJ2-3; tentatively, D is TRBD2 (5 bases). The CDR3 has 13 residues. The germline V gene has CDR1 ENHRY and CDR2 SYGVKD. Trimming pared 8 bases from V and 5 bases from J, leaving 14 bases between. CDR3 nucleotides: TGTGCCATCGGGGAGACAATGGGAGATACGCAGTATTTT. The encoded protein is CAIGETMGDTQYF.

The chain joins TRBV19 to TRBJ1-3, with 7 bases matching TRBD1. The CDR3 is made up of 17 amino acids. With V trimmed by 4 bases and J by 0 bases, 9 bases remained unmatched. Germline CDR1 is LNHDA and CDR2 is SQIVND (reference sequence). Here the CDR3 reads CASSKGQVGSSGNTIYF. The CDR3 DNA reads TGTGCCAGTAGTAAAGGACAGGTGGGCTCCTCTGGAAACACCATATATTTT.

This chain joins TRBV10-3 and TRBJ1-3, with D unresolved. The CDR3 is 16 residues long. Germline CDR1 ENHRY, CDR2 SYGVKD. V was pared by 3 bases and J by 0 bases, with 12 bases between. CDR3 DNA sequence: TGTGCCATCAGTGAAAGCGGCCCAAGCTCTGGAAACACCATATATTTT. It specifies CAISESGPSSGNTIYF.

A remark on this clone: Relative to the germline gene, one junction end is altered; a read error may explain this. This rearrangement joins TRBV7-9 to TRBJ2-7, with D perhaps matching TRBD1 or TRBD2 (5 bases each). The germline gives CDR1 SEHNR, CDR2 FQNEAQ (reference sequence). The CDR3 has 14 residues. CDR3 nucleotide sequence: TGTGCCAGCAACTTATTGGGACCCTCCGCCGAGCAGTACTTC. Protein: CASNLLGPSAEQYF.

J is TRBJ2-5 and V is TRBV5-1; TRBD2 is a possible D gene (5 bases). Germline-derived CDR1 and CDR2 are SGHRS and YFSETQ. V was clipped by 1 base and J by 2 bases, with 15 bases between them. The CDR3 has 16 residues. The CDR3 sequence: CASSLLGRGSQETQYF. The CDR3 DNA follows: TGCGCCAGCAGCTTGCTGGGCCGGGGAAGTCAAGAGACCCAGTACTTC.

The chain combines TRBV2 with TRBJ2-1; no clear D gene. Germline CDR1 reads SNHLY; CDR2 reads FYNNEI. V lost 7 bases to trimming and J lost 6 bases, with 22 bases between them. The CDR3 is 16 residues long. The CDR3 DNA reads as TGTGCCAGCACCGCTCTACGATCCTACCCCACCAATGAGCAGTTCTTC. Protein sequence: CASTALRSYPTNEQFF.

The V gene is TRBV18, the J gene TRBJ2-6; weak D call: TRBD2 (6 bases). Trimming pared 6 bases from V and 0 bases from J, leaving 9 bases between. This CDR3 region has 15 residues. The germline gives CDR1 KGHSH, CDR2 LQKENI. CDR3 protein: CASSGGVSGANVLTF. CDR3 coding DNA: TGTGCCAGCTCGGGAGGTGTCTCTGGGGCCAACGTCCTGACTTTC.

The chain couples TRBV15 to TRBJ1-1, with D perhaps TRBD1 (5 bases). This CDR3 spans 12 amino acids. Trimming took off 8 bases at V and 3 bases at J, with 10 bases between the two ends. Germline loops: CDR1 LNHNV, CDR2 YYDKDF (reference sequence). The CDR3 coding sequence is TGTGCCACCTCGGGGGGACACACTGAAGCTTTCTTT. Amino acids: CATSGGHTEAFF.

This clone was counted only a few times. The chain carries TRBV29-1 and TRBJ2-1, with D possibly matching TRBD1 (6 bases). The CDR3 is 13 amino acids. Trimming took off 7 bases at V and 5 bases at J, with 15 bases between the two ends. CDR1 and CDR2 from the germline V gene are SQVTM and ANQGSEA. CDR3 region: CSAAPRGHNEQFF. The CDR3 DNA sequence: TGCAGCGCCGCCCCCAGGGGTCACAATGAGCAGTTCTTC.

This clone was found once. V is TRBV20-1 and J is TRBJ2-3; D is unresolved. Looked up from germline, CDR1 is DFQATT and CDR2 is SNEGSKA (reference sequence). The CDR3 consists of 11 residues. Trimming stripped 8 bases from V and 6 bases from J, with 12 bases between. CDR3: CSPRRSDTQYF. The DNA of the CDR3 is TGCAGTCCCCGAAGAAGCGATACGCAGTATTTT.

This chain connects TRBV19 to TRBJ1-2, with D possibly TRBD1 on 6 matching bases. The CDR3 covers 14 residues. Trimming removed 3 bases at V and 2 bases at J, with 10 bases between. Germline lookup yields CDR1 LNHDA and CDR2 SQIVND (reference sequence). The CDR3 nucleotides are TGTGCCAGTAGTATTCCCGGACAGAACTATGGCTACACCTTC. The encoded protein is CASSIPGQNYGYTF.

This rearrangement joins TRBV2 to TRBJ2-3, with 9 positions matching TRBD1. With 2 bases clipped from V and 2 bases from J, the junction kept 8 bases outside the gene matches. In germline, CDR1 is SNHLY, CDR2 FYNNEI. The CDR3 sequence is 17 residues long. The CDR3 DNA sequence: TGTGCCAGCAGTGAACTACAGACAGGGGGTATCACAGATACGCAGTATTTT. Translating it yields CASSELQTGGITDTQYF.

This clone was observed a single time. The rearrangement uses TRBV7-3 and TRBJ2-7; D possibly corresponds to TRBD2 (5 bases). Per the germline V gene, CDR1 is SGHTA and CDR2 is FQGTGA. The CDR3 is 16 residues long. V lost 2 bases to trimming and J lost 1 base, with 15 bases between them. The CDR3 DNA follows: TGTGCCAGCAGCTTAGGAGGTGTGGGAAGGTCCTACGAGCAGTACTTC. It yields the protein CASSLGGVGRSYEQYF.

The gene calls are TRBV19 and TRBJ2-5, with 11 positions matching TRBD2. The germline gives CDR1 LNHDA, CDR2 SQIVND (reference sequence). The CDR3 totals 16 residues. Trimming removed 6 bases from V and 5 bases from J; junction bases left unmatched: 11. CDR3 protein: CASSRGLAGGWETQYF. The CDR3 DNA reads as TGTGCCAGTAGCCGCGGACTAGCGGGTGGATGGGAGACCCAGTACTTC.

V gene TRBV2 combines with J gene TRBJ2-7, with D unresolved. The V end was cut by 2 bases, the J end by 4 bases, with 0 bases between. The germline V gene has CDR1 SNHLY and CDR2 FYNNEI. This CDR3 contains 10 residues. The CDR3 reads CASSEYEQYF. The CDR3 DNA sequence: TGTGCCAGCAGTGAATACGAGCAGTACTTC.

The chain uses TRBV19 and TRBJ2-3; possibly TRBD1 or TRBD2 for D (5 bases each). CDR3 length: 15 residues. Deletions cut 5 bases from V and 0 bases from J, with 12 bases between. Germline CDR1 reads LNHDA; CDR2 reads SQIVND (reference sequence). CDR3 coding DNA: TGTGCCAGTAGTGGGACCGACGCTAGCACAGATACGCAGTATTTT. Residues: CASSGTDASTDTQYF.

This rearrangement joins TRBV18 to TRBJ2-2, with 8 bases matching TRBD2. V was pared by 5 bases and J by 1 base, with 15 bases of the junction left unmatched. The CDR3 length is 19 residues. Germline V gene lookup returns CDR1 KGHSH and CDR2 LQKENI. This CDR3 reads CASSKGPGLSGGNTGELFF. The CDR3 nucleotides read TGTGCCAGCTCAAAAGGCCCCGGACTCAGCGGGGGGAACACCGGGGAGCTGTTTTTT.

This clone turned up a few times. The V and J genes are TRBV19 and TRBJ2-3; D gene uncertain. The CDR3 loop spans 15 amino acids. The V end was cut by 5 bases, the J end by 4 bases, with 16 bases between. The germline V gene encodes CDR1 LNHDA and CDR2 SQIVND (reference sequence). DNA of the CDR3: TGTGCCAGTAGTTTTTCCCCAGTGCAGGCAGATACGCAGTATTTT. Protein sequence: CASSFSPVQADTQYF.

The CDR3 region is CASSEGRRGTQYF. In nucleotides, the CDR3 is TGTGCCAGCAGCGAGGGCAGGCGGGGGACCCAGTACTTC. V is TRBV2 and J is TRBJ2-5; D is perhaps TRBD2 (6 bases). Trimming left V 6 bases short and J 7 bases short, with 15 bases between. The CDR3 loop spans 13 amino acids. CDR1 and CDR2 (germline): SNHLY, FYNNEI.

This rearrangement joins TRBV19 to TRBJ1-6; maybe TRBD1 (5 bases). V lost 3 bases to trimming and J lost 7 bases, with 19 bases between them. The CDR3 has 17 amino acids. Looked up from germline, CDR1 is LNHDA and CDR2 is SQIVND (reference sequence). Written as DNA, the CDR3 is TGTGCCAGTAGTATTAATCAGGGAGGCAGAGGCAATTCACCCCTCCACTTT. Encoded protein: CASSINQGGRGNSPLHF.

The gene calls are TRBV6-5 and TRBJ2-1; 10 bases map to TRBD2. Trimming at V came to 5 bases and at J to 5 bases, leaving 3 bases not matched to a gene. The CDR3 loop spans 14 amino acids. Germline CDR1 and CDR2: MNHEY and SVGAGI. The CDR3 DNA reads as TGTGCCAGCAGTCCGGGACTAGCGAACAATGAGCAGTTCTTC. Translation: CASSPGLANNEQFF.

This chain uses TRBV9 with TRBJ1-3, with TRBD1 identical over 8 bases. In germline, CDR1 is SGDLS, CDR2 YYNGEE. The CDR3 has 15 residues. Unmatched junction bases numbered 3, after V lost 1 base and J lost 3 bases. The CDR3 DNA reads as TGTGCCAGCAGCGTACAGGGGGCAGGTGGAAACACCATATATTTT. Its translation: CASSVQGAGGNTIYF.

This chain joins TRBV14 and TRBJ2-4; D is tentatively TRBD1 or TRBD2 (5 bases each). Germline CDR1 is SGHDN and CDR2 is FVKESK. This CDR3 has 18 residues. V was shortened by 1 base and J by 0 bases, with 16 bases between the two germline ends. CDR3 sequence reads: CASSQGGVTRIAKNIQYF. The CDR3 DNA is TGTGCCAGCAGCCAAGGAGGGGTCACCCGTATAGCCAAAAACATTCAGTACTTC.

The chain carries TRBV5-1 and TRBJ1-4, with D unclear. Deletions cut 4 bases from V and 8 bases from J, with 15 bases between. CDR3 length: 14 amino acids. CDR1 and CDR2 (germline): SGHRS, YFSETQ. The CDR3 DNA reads TGCGCCAGCAGCGCCACCCACCCGAGGGAAAAACTGTTTTTT. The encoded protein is CASSATHPREKLFF.

CDR3 loop: CSVGPGGTDTQYF. The CDR3 DNA reads TGCAGCGTTGGACCAGGGGGCACAGATACGCAGTATTTT. This chain links TRBV29-1 with TRBJ2-3; TRBD1 is a possible D gene (6 bases). CDR3 length: 13 amino acids. Per the germline V gene, CDR1 is SQVTM and CDR2 is ANQGSEA. With 4 bases removed from V and 1 base from J, the gap between germline ends came to 9 bases.

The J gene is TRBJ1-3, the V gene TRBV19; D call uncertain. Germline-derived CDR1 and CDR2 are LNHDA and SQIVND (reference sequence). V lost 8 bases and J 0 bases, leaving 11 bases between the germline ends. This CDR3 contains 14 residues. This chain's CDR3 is CASSRKLSGNTIYF. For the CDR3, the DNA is TGTGCCAGTTCCCGCAAACTCTCTGGAAACACCATATATTTT.

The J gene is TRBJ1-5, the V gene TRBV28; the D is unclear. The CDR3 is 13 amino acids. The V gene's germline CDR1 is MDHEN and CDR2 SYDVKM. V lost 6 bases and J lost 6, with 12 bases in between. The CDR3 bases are TGTGCCAGCAGGGCGACGGGAACTCAGCCCCAGCATTTT. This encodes CASRATGTQPQHF.